Detailed here is one T cell receptor (beta chain). Its antigen is not known. The data were taken from a study of spatial heterogeneity in lung cancer. Study-level background: Beta-chain sequences were consistently detected more often than alpha-chain sequences. Findings and limits, study-wide: Follow-up blood showed ubiquitous expanded tumor TCRs less than blood at resection did.

TCRdb independently ran MiXCR on the 5' RACE reads; one entry per CDR3 protein. This repertoire shows 45,000 or so distinct CDR3 sequences, approximately 10% found once; its top ten account for around 42%. Time point of the sample: sample taken at primary tumor resection. Unsorted whole RNA of tumor, nontumor lung or frozen PBMC was sequenced. This CDR3 contains 16 residues. CDR1 MNHEY and CDR2 SVGAGI come from the germline V gene. Trimming removed 0 bases from V and 0 bases from J, with 8 bases in between. The chain links TRBV6-5 to TRBJ1-4; no clear D gene. Sample: PBMCs, taken at surgery. The TCR was taken from a female donor with early-stage non-small cell lung cancer. The CDR3 loop is CASSYSVLATNEKLFF. In nucleotides, the CDR3 is TGTGCCAGCAGTTACTCGGTCCTTGCAACTAATGAAAAACTGTTTTTT.